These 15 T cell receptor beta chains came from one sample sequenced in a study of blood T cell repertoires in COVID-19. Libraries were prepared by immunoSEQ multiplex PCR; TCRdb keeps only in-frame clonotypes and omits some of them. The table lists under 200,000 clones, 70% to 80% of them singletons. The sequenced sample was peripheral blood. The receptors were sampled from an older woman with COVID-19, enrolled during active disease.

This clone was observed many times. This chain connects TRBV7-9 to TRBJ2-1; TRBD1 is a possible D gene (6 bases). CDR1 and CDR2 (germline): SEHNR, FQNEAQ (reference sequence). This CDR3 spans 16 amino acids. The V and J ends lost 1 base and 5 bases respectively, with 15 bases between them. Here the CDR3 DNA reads TGTGCCAGCAGCTTAGACAGGGTGGGAAAGGACAATGAGCAGTTCTTC. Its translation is CASSLDRVGKDNEQFF.

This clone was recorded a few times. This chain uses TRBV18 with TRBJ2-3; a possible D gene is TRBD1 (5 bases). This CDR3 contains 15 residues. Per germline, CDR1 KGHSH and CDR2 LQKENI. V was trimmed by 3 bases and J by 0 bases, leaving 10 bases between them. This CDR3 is CASSPSTASTDTQYF. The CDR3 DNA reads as TGTGCCAGCTCACCGTCGACAGCTAGCACAGATACGCAGTATTTT.

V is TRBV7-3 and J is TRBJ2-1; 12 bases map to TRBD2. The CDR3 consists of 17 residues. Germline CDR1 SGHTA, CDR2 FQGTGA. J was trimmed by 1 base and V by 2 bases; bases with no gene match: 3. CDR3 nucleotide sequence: TGTGCCAGCAGCTTAGGTCTAGCGGGAGGGTCCTACAATGAGCAGTTCTTC. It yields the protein CASSLGLAGGSYNEQFF.

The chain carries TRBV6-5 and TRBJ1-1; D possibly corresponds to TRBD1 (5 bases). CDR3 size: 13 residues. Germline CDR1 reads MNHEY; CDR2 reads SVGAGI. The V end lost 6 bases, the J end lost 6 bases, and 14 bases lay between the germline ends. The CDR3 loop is CASRPDRTAEAFF. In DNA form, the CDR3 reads TGTGCCAGCAGACCCGACAGAACGGCTGAAGCTTTCTTT.

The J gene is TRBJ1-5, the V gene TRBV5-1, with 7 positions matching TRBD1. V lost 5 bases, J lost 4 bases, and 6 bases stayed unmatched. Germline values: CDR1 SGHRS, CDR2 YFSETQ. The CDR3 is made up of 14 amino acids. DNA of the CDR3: TGCGCCAGCAGGGACGGGACAGATAATCAGCCCCAGCATTTT. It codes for CASRDGTDNQPQHF.

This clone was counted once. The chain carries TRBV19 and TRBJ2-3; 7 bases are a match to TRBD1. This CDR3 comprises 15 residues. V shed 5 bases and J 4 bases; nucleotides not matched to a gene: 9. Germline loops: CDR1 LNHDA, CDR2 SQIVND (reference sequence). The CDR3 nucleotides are TGTGCCAGTAGTCCCAGAGGGGGCGGGTCAGATACGCAGTATTTT. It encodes CASSPRGGGSDTQYF.

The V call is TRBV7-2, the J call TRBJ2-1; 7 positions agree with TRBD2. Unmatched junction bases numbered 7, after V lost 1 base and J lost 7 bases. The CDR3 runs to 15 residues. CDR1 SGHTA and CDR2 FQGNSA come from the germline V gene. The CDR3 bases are TGTGCCAGCAGCTTAGGAACACTAGCGTGGAATGAGCAGTTCTTC. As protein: CASSLGTLAWNEQFF.

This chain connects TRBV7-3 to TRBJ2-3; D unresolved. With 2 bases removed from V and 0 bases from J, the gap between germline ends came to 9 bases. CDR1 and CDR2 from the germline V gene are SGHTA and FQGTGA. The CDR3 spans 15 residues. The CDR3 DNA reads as TGTGCCAGCAGCTTATATGGAGAAAGCACAGATACGCAGTATTTT. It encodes CASSLYGESTDTQYF.

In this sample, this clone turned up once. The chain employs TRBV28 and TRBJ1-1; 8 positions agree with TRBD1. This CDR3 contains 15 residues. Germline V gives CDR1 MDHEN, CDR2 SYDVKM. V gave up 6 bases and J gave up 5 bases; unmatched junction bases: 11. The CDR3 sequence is CASSPLTGEGTEAFF. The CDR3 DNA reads TGTGCCAGCAGCCCCTTGACAGGGGAGGGGACTGAAGCTTTCTTT.

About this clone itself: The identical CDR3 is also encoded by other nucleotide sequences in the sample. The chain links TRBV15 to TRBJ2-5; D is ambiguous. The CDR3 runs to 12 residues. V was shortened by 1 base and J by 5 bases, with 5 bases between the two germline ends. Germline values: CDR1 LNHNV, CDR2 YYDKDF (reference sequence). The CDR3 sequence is CATSRVGETQYF. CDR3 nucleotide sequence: TGTGCCACCAGCAGAGTGGGCGAGACCCAGTACTTC. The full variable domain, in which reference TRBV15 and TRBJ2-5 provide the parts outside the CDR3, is DAMVIQNPRYQVTQFGKPVTLSCSQTLNHNVMYWYQQKSSQAPKLLFHYYDKDFNNEADTPDNFQSRRPNTSFCFLDIRSPGLGDTAMYLCATSRVGETQYFGPGTRLLVL.

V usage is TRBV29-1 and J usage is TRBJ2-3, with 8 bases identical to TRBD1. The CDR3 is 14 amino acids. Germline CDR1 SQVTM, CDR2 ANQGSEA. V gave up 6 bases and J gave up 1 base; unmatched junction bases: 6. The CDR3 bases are TGCAGCGTACAGGGGGTCGGTGGCACAGATACGCAGTATTTT. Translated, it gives CSVQGVGGTDTQYF.

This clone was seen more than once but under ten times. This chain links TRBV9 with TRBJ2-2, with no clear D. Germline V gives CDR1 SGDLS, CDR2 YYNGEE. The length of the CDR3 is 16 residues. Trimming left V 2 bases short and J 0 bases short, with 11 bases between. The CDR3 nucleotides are TGTGCCAGCAGCGTTGCGGAATCACCGAACACCGGGGAGCTGTTTTTT. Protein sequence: CASSVAESPNTGELFF. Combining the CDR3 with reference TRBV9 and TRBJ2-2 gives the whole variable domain DSGVTQTPKHLITATGQRVTLRCSPRSGDLSVYWYQQSLDQGLQFLIQYYNGEERAKGNILERFSAQQFPDLHSELNLSSLELGDSALYFCASSVAESPNTGELFFGEGSRLTVL.

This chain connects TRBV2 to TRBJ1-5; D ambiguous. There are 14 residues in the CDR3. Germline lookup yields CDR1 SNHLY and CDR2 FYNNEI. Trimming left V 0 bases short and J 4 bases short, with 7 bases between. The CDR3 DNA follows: TGTGCCAGCAGTGAAGCGAACAGAAATCAGCCCCAGCATTTT. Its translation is CASSEANRNQPQHF.

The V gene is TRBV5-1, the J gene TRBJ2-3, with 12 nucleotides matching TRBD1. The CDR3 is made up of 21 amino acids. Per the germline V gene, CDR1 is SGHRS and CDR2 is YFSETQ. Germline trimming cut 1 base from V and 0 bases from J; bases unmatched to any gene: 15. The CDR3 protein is CASSLRAGTGGIHSSTDTQYF. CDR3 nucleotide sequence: TGCGCCAGCAGCTTGAGGGCGGGGACAGGGGGCATCCACTCTAGCACAGATACGCAGTATTTT. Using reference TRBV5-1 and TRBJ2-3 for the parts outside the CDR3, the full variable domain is KAGVTQTPRYLIKTRGQQVTLSCSPISGHRSVSWYQQTPGQGLQFLFEYFSETQRNKGNFPGRFSGRQFSNSRSEMNVSTLELGDSALYLCASSLRAGTGGIHSSTDTQYFGPGTRLTVL.

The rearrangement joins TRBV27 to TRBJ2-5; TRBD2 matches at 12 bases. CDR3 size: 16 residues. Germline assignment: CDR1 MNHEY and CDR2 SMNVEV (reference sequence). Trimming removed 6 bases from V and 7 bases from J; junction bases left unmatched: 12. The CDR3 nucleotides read TGTGCCAGCAGCCAGGCGCTAGCGGGGGGGAGGGGGACCCAGTACTTC. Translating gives CASSQALAGGRGTQYF.